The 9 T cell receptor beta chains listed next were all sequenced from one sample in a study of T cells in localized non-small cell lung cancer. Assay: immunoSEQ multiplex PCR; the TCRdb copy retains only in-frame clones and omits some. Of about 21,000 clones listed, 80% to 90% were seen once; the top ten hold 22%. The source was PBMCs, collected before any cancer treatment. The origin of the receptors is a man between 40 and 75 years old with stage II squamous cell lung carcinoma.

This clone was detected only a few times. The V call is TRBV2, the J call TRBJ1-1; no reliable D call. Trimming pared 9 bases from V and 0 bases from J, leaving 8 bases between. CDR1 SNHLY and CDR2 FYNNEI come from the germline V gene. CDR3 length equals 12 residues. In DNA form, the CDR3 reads TGTGCCAGTACAAGAATGAACACTGAAGCTTTCTTT. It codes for CASTRMNTEAFF.

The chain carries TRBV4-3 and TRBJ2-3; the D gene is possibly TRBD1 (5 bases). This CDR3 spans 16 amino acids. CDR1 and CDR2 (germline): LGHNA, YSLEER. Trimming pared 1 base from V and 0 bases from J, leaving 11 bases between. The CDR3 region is CASSQGTGLSTDTQYF. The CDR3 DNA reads TGCGCCAGCAGCCAAGGAACAGGCCTTAGCACAGATACGCAGTATTTT.

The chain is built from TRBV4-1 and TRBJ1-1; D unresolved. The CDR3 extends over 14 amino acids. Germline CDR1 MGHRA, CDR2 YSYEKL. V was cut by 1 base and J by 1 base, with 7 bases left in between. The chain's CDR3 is CASSQASGNTEAFF. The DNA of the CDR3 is TGCGCCAGCAGCCAAGCGTCCGGGAACACTGAAGCTTTCTTT.

The CDR3 reads CASSVDRNVIVGELFF. The CDR3 bases are TGTGCCAGCAGCGTGGACAGGAATGTCATCGTCGGGGAGCTGTTTTTT. The chain joins TRBV9 to TRBJ2-2; 7 bases are shared with TRBD1. The CDR3 is 16 residues long. J gave up 7 bases and V 2 bases, and 11 bases lay outside the gene matches. Germline V gives CDR1 SGDLS, CDR2 YYNGEE.

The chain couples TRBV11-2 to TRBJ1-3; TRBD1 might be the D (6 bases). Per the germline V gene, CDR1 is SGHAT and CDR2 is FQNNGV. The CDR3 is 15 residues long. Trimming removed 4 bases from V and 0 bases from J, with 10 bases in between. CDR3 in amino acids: CASSSTGSSGNTIYF. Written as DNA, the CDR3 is TGTGCCAGCAGCTCAACAGGGTCCTCTGGAAACACCATATATTTT.

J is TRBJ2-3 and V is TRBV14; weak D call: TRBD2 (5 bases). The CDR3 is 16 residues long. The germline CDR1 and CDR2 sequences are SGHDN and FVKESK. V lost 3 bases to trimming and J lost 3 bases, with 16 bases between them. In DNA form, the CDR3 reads TGTGCCAGCAGCCAGGTTCCGGGAAGCGTTACAGATACGCAGTATTTT. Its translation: CASSQVPGSVTDTQYF.

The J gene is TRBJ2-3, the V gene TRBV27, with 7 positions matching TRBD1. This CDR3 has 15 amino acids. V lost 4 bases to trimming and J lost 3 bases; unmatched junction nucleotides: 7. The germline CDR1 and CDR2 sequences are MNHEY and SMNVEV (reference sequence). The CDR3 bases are TGTGCCAGCAGTTCTACCCGACAGGGAACAGATACGCAGTATTTT. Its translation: CASSSTRQGTDTQYF.

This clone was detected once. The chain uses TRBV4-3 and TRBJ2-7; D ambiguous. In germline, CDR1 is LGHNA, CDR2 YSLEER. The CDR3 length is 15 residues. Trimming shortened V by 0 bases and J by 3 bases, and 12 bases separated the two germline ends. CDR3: CASSQDGQNYYEQYF. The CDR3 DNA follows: TGCGCCAGCAGCCAAGATGGGCAGAACTACTACGAGCAGTACTTC.

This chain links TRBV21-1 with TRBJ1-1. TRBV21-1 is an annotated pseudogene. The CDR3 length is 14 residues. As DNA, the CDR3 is TGTGCCAGCAGCAAAGGAGAGGAGAACACTGAAGCTTTCTTT. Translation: CASSKGEENTEAFF.